One and the same sample provided the 29 T cell receptor beta chains below, sequenced in a study of long-term antiretroviral therapy in people with HIV (dated by TCRdb to the early 2020s). The immunoSEQ hsTCRB v3.0 assay was used at survey level resolution to sequence the TRB variable region. As stored in TCRdb, this immuneACCESS dataset retains in-frame rearrangements with V and J assigned. A fraction of the clones does not appear; measured against another copy, unresolved V genes explain less than half of the discrepancy, and the remainder lacks a known reason. Recorded for this sample are tens of thousands of clones; more than 65% of them occurred a single time. The ten most abundant clones make up almost 5% of the sample. This specimen consisted of unsorted PBMCs, obtained 0.5 years after starting antiretroviral therapy. These receptors all come from a woman in her forties with HIV.

The chain has TRBV9 and TRBJ2-1; 11 bases fit TRBD1. This CDR3 is built from 15 residues. CDR1 is SGDLS, CDR2 YYNGEE, per germline. V lost 2 bases, J lost 8 bases, and 6 bases stayed unmatched. In DNA, the CDR3 is TGTGCCAGCAGCGTGGACAGGGGGCAGGTCGATGAGCAGTTCTTC. Its protein product is CASSVDRGQVDEQFF.

V gene TRBV7-2 combines with J gene TRBJ2-1, with D maybe TRBD2 (6 bases). Germline CDR1 is SGHTA and CDR2 is FQGNSA. This CDR3 has 16 residues. Trimming removed 3 bases from V and 0 bases from J, with 12 bases in between. CDR3 residues: CASSFGGGGSYNEQFF. CDR3 DNA sequence: TGTGCCAGCAGCTTCGGGGGTGGGGGCTCCTACAATGAGCAGTTCTTC. The complete variable domain, with remaining parts taken from reference TRBV7-2 and TRBJ2-1, reads GAGVSQSPSNKVTEKGKDVELRCDPISGHTALYWYRQSLGQGLEFLIYFQGNSAPDKSGLPSDRFSAERTGGSVSTLTIQRTQQEDSAVYLCASSFGGGGSYNEQFFGPGTRLTVL.

V usage is TRBV4-2 and J usage is TRBJ2-7, with 10 bases that match TRBD1. V gave up 0 bases and J gave up 3 bases; unmatched junction bases: 17. Germline V gene data show CDR1 as LGHNA and CDR2 as YNFKEQ. The CDR3 has 20 residues. CDR3 coding DNA: TGTGCCAGCAGCCAAGAATCGTATGTCGGTGGGGGACAGGGGCTCTACGAGCAGTACTTC. Translating it yields CASSQESYVGGGQGLYEQYF.

This clone was detected only a few times. The chain uses TRBV4-3 and TRBJ2-7; D is perhaps TRBD1 (5 bases). CDR1 is LGHNA, CDR2 YSLEER, per germline. The CDR3 covers 15 residues. V lost 0 bases, J lost 2 bases, and 11 bases lay in between. The CDR3 reads CASSQEIVRAYEQYF. The CDR3 region has the DNA TGCGCCAGCAGCCAAGAGATAGTCAGGGCCTACGAGCAGTACTTC.

The chain carries TRBV10-3 and TRBJ1-2; 8 positions match TRBD1. Per germline, CDR1 ENHRY and CDR2 SYGVKD. With 1 base clipped from V and 4 bases from J, the junction kept 11 bases outside the gene matches. The CDR3 spans 17 residues. The CDR3 here is CAISEWAGGSPSYGYTF. The CDR3 DNA sequence: TGTGCCATCAGTGAGTGGGCAGGGGGCTCGCCATCCTATGGCTACACCTTC.

CDR3 DNA: TGTGCCAGCAGCCCATCCACTAGCGGGGGTACGCAGTATTTT. This encodes CASSPSTSGGTQYF. The rearrangement links TRBV11-2 to TRBJ2-3, with 11 positions matching TRBD2. Germline CDR1 is SGHAT and CDR2 is FQNNGV. The V gene end was trimmed by 5 bases and the J gene end by 8 bases; junction bases not matched to a gene: 6. CDR3 length equals 14 residues.

The chain links TRBV6-6 to TRBJ2-1, with 7 bases identical to TRBD1. Looked up from germline, CDR1 is MNHNY and CDR2 is SVGAGI (reference sequence). Trimming cost V 6 bases and J 4 bases; bases outside gene matches: 6. The CDR3 sequence is 14 residues long. The CDR3 DNA is TGTGCCAGCAGAAAACCGGGACAGTACAATGAGCAGTTCTTC. Protein: CASRKPGQYNEQFF.

This clone was detected once. The rearrangement uses TRBV6-6 and TRBJ1-5; 7 bases are a match to TRBD1. Looked up from germline, CDR1 is MNHNY and CDR2 is SVGAGI (reference sequence). The CDR3 spans 16 residues. The ends lost 6 bases at V and 1 base at J; junction bases unmatched: 9. The CDR3 DNA reads TGTGCCAGCAGATACAGGGGAGATGGAAGCAATCAGCCCCAGCATTTT. As protein: CASRYRGDGSNQPQHF.

V usage is TRBV7-2 and J usage is TRBJ2-3; 10 bases match TRBD2. Trimming removed 2 bases from V and 0 bases from J; junction bases left unmatched: 2. The CDR3 spans 16 residues. The germline CDR1 and CDR2 sequences are SGHTA and FQGNSA. The CDR3 here is CASSLLAGGSTDTQYF. In DNA, the CDR3 is TGTGCCAGCAGCTTATTAGCGGGGGGAAGCACAGATACGCAGTATTTT.

This chain joins TRBV9 and TRBJ2-3; D unclear. Germline CDR1 and CDR2: SGDLS and YYNGEE. This CDR3 is built from 14 residues. Trimming took 0 bases from V and 0 from J, leaving 5 bases between them. The CDR3 protein is CASSVAVSTDTQYF. The DNA for the CDR3 is TGTGCCAGCAGCGTAGCGGTTAGCACAGATACGCAGTATTTT.

This clone was recorded once. The rearrangement uses TRBV30 and TRBJ2-7; D is tentatively TRBD1 or TRBD2 (5 bases each). Germline CDR1 is GTSNPN and CDR2 is SVGIG (reference sequence). The CDR3 contains 14 residues. V was cut by 3 bases and J by 0 bases, with 12 bases left in between. Written as DNA, the CDR3 is TGTGCCTGGAGCCATAGGGACGGCTCCTACGAGCAGTACTTC. This encodes CAWSHRDGSYEQYF.

V usage is TRBV28 and J usage is TRBJ1-2; D is perhaps TRBD1 (5 bases). The V gene's germline CDR1 is MDHEN and CDR2 SYDVKM. The CDR3 spans 13 residues. V lost 6 bases and J lost 5, with 13 bases in between. The CDR3 protein is CASRSAGGYGYTF. CDR3 in DNA: TGTGCCAGCAGATCCGCGGGGGGATATGGCTACACCTTC.

V usage is TRBV4-2 and J usage is TRBJ1-5, with D hard to call. There are 13 residues in the CDR3. Germline V gives CDR1 LGHNA, CDR2 YNFKEQ. V was cut by 0 bases and J by 4 bases, with 4 bases left in between. The CDR3 here is CASSQDLNQPQHF. As DNA, the CDR3 is TGTGCCAGCAGCCAAGATCTTAATCAGCCCCAGCATTTT.

A remark on this clone: The junction differs from germline at one of its ends, possibly a read error. The V and J genes are TRBV2 and TRBJ1-2; D is unclear. The germline V gene has CDR1 SNHLY and CDR2 FYNNEI. The CDR3 sequence is 13 residues long. DNA of the CDR3: TGTGCCAGCAGTGAAGACAATTACTACGGCTACACCTTC. This codes for CASSEDNYYGYTF.

The chain is built from TRBV9 and TRBJ1-1; 12 bases align to TRBD1. The junction had 9 bases not matched to a gene; V was cut back by 4 bases and J by 2 bases. The CDR3 spans 17 residues. CDR1 is SGDLS, CDR2 YYNGEE, per germline. This CDR3 reads CASSQNRDRGLNTEAFF. CDR3 nucleotides: TGTGCCAGCAGCCAGAACCGGGACAGGGGGCTCAACACTGAAGCTTTCTTT.

This rearrangement joins TRBV5-4 to TRBJ2-5, with TRBD2 identical over 9 bases. The CDR3 has 18 amino acids. The V gene's germline CDR1 is SGHNT and CDR2 YYREEE (reference sequence). V shed 1 base, J shed 5 bases, and the junction held 15 bases outside the gene matches. This CDR3 reads CASSLRRLAGTPGETQYF. In DNA, the CDR3 is TGTGCCAGCAGCTTGCGGCGTCTAGCGGGAACCCCAGGGGAGACCCAGTACTTC.

The chain is built from TRBV5-1 and TRBJ1-1, with D maybe TRBD1 (5 bases). CDR3 length: 14 residues. CDR1 and CDR2 (germline): SGHRS, YFSETQ. Trimming removed 3 bases from V and 7 bases from J, with 16 bases in between. CDR3 in DNA: TGCGCCAGCAGCTATGGGAATGGGGCAGATGAAGCTTTCTTT. The encoded protein is CASSYGNGADEAFF. The variable domain in full, completed from reference TRBV5-1 and TRBJ1-1, reads KAGVTQTPRYLIKTRGQQVTLSCSPISGHRSVSWYQQTPGQGLQFLFEYFSETQRNKGNFPGRFSGRQFSNSRSEMNVSTLELGDSALYLCASSYGNGADEAFFGQGTRLTVV.

The chain joins TRBV28 to TRBJ1-5; possibly TRBD1 for D (5 bases). The V end lost 9 bases, the J end lost 4 bases, and 19 bases lay between the germline ends. CDR1 MDHEN and CDR2 SYDVKM come from the germline V gene. The CDR3 is 15 residues long. This CDR3 reads CASFRGGGENQPQHF. The CDR3 nucleotides read TGTGCCAGTTTCCGAGGCGGGGGGGAGAATCAGCCCCAGCATTTT.

The gene calls are TRBV6-1 and TRBJ1-4, with D possibly TRBD1 on 6 matching bases. The CDR3 totals 16 residues. Germline values: CDR1 MNHNS, CDR2 SASEGT. Between the trimmed V and J ends, which lost 1 base and 4 bases, there was a span of 13 bases. CDR3 region: CASSEEGGGGNEKLFF. In DNA, the CDR3 is TGTGCCAGCAGTGAAGAGGGAGGGGGGGGTAATGAAAAACTGTTTTTT.

The sample holds one count of this clone. The chain carries TRBV6-1 and TRBJ1-2; D not certain. The CDR3 has 17 residues. Looked up from germline, CDR1 is MNHNS and CDR2 is SASEGT. V lost 3 bases and J 2 bases, leaving 19 bases between the germline ends. The chain's CDR3 is CASSDRTWPNRNYGYTF. The DNA of the CDR3 is TGTGCCAGCAGTGATAGAACGTGGCCTAACCGAAACTATGGCTACACCTTC.

This CDR3 is CASSWDRGTYEQYF. The DNA for the CDR3 is TGTGCCAGCAGCTGGGACAGGGGCACCTACGAGCAGTACTTC. The gene calls are TRBV11-2 and TRBJ2-7, with 10 bases aligning to TRBD1. The germline CDR1 and CDR2 sequences are SGHAT and FQNNGV. The junction had 2 bases not matched to a gene; V was cut back by 4 bases and J by 2 bases. The CDR3 extends over 14 amino acids.

This chain joins TRBV11-2 and TRBJ1-2, with TRBD1 as a possible D gene (5 bases). This CDR3 comprises 15 residues. V shed 4 bases and J shed 5 bases, with 17 bases lying between them. The germline V gene encodes CDR1 SGHAT and CDR2 FQNNGV. The CDR3 loop reads CASSSLGDDLYGYTF. The CDR3 DNA is TGTGCCAGCAGCTCCTTAGGGGATGATCTATATGGCTACACCTTC.

V and J are TRBV7-8 and TRBJ2-7, with 9 positions matching TRBD1. CDR1 SGHVS and CDR2 FQNEAQ come from the germline V gene. The V segment lost 4 bases and the J segment 9 bases; nucleotides outside the gene matches: 16. The CDR3 extends over 16 amino acids. CDR3 DNA sequence: TGTGCCAGCAGCTCCCTCTCCGGGACAGGGATGGAGGGGCAGTACTTC. Its protein product is CASSSLSGTGMEGQYF.

This clone was recorded a few times. This chain links TRBV25-1 with TRBJ1-3; D is ambiguous. Germline values: CDR1 MGHDK, CDR2 SYGVNS. The CDR3 is 14 residues long. Deletions cut 3 bases from V and 0 bases from J, with 6 bases between. CDR3 residues: CASSDESSGNTIYF. The CDR3, as DNA: TGTGCCAGCAGTGACGAGAGCTCTGGAAACACCATATATTTT.

With respect to this clone: This sample also contains other DNA sequences that code for the same CDR3. The CDR3 reads CASSLQTDTQYF. The CDR3 coding sequence is TGTGCCAGCAGCTTGCAGACAGATACGCAGTATTTT. The V call is TRBV5-6, the J call TRBJ2-3; no reliable D call. V lost 1 base, J lost 3 bases, and 3 bases lay in between. This CDR3 has 12 amino acids. The V gene's germline CDR1 is SGHDT and CDR2 YYEEEE.

This rearrangement joins TRBV10-3 to TRBJ2-1; D gene ambiguous. V was trimmed by 3 bases and J by 9 bases, leaving 6 bases between them. Germline values: CDR1 ENHRY, CDR2 SYGVKD. The CDR3 totals 11 residues. CDR3 DNA: TGTGCCATCAGTGATGTCTCTGAGCAGTTCTTC. Encoded protein: CAISDVSEQFF.

V usage is TRBV27 and J usage is TRBJ1-1, with D uncertain. Germline CDR1 reads MNHEY; CDR2 reads SMNVEV (reference sequence). The CDR3 extends over 13 amino acids. V lost 2 bases and J 1 base, leaving 5 bases between the germline ends. The CDR3 here is CASSLGQNTEAFF. CDR3 in DNA: TGTGCCAGCAGTTTAGGCCAGAACACTGAAGCTTTCTTT.

This chain links TRBV7-6 with TRBJ2-1; TRBD1 matches 9 bases. The ends lost 7 bases at V and 5 bases at J; junction bases unmatched: 9. The CDR3 is 15 amino acids. The germline V gene encodes CDR1 SGHVS and CDR2 FNYEAQ. The CDR3 reads CASIPGQGVDNEQFF. The CDR3 DNA is TGTGCCAGCATCCCGGGACAGGGAGTGGACAATGAGCAGTTCTTC. The variable domain in full, completed from reference TRBV7-6 and TRBJ2-1, reads GAGVSQSPRYKVTKRGQDVALRCDPISGHVSLYWYRQALGQGPEFLTYFNYEAQQDKSGLPNDRFSAERPEGSISTLTIQRTEQRDSAMYRCASIPGQGVDNEQFFGPGTRLTVL.

J is TRBJ2-2 and V is TRBV19, with D possibly TRBD1 on 6 matching bases. Trimming stripped 10 bases from V and 8 bases from J, with 11 bases between. This CDR3 is built from 11 residues. Germline CDR1 and CDR2: LNHDA and SQIVND (reference sequence). CDR3 residues: CAIQGGGELFF. CDR3 in DNA: TGTGCCATCCAAGGGGGAGGGGAGCTGTTTTTT. The whole variable domain, remainder taken from reference TRBV19 and TRBJ2-2, is DGGITQSPKYLFRKEGQNVTLSCEQNLNHDAMYWYRQDPGQGLRLIYYSQIVNDFQKGDIAEGYSVSREKKESFPLTVTSAQKNPTAFYLCAIQGGGELFFGEGSRLTVL.